Below are 22 T cell receptor beta chains sequenced from a single sample in a study of blood T cell repertoires in COVID-19. Sequencing was performed with immunoSEQ multiplex PCR; in TCRdb, only in-frame clones are kept and a portion is missing. The sample includes 35,000 to 55,000 clones, about 88% of them seen just once. The sequencing sample was made of peripheral blood. The source is a man between 65 and 85 years old with active COVID-19.

The rearrangement joins TRBV5-1 to TRBJ2-4, with D possibly being TRBD1 (6 bases). This CDR3 has 14 residues. CDR1 is SGHRS and CDR2 is YFSETQ in the germline V gene. The V end was cut by 0 bases, the J end by 5 bases, with 9 bases between. The CDR3 loop is CASSLDWGQNIQYF. CDR3 sequence (DNA): TGCGCCAGCAGCTTGGATTGGGGGCAAAACATTCAGTACTTC.

CDR3 sequence (DNA): TGTGCCAGCTCACAACCAACAACAGGGGCAGATACGCAGTATTTT. Its protein is CASSQPTTGADTQYF. This chain links TRBV18 with TRBJ2-3; 7 bases map to TRBD1. Germline CDR1 and CDR2: KGHSH and LQKENI. The CDR3 is made up of 15 amino acids. V lost 4 bases and J lost 4; bases outside the gene matches: 8.

The CDR3 loop reads CASSLVGGASEDEQFF. CDR3 nucleotides: TGCGCCAGCAGCTTGGTAGGGGGGGCTAGCGAGGATGAGCAGTTCTTC. The chain employs TRBV5-1 and TRBJ2-1; D perhaps matches TRBD2 (7 bases). CDR1 and CDR2 (germline): SGHRS, YFSETQ. Trimming stripped 0 bases from V and 8 bases from J, with 18 bases between. The CDR3 has 16 amino acids.

This clone appeared once. J is TRBJ2-3 and V is TRBV6-5, with 7 bases that match TRBD1. Germline V lookup: CDR1 MNHEY, CDR2 SVGAGI. The V segment lost 6 bases and the J segment 3 bases; nucleotides outside the gene matches: 9. The CDR3 covers 15 residues. CDR3 bases: TGTGCCAGCAGAGCACTCCAGGGGGTAACAGATACGCAGTATTTT. Translating it yields CASRALQGVTDTQYF.

This rearrangement joins TRBV5-6 to TRBJ1-2, with D possibly matching TRBD1 (6 bases). The V gene's germline CDR1 is SGHDT and CDR2 YYEEEE. The CDR3 covers 15 residues. V lost 4 bases, J lost 5 bases, and 18 bases lay in between. Here the CDR3 DNA reads TGTGCCAGCAGCCAGGTGGGGGGGGCACGATATGGCTACACCTTC. Translated: CASSQVGGARYGYTF.

The chain carries TRBV5-1 and TRBJ1-6; 9 positions match TRBD1. With 5 bases clipped from V and 9 bases from J, the junction kept 6 bases outside the gene matches. The CDR3 is 14 amino acids. Germline CDR1 reads SGHRS; CDR2 reads YFSETQ. For the CDR3, the DNA is TGCGCCAGCAGACAGGGACAGGGCGGTTCACCCCTCCACTTT. Translation gives CASRQGQGGSPLHF.

The V and J genes are TRBV7-6 and TRBJ2-1; 8 bases are shared with TRBD2. The CDR3 runs 16 residues. V gave up 1 base and J gave up 0 bases; unmatched junction bases: 2. Per germline, CDR1 SGHVS and CDR2 FNYEAQ. The CDR3 coding sequence is TGTGCCAGCAGCTTAGGGCGGGGGGTCTCCTACAATGAGCAGTTCTTC. Protein product: CASSLGRGVSYNEQFF.

This chain joins TRBV28 and TRBJ1-4; TRBD1 agrees at 10 bases. V lost 5 bases, J lost 7 bases, and 7 bases stayed unmatched. Per germline, CDR1 MDHEN and CDR2 SYDVKM. The CDR3 consists of 15 residues. The chain's CDR3 is CASSIPGTGVEKLFF. The CDR3 DNA reads as TGTGCCAGCAGTATCCCCGGGACAGGGGTTGAAAAACTGTTTTTT.

This chain links TRBV4-1 with TRBJ1-5; D not certain. With 0 bases removed from V and 1 base from J, the gap between germline ends came to 10 bases. Germline loops: CDR1 MGHRA, CDR2 YSYEKL. The CDR3 has 16 residues. CDR3 DNA: TGCGCCAGCAGCCAAGATCCTACGGGAAGCAATCAGCCCCAGCATTTT. It is translated as CASSQDPTGSNQPQHF.

This clone was counted once. The chain has TRBV14 and TRBJ1-6; the D gene is possibly TRBD1 (5 bases). Per germline, CDR1 SGHDN and CDR2 FVKESK. The CDR3 spans 17 residues. The V end lost 0 bases, the J end lost 4 bases, and 13 bases lay between the germline ends. The CDR3 loop reads CASSQEGGWNYNSPLHF. In nucleotides, the CDR3 is TGTGCCAGCAGCCAAGAGGGGGGGTGGAATTATAATTCACCCCTCCACTTT.

With regard to this clone: A junction boundary mismatches the germline segment, possibly from a read error. This chain connects TRBV7-3 to TRBJ2-3, with 8 bases aligning to TRBD2. This CDR3 contains 12 residues. Germline V gives CDR1 SGHTA, CDR2 FQGTGA. The CDR3 protein is CASSLTAGEDPF. DNA for the CDR3: TGTGCCAGCAGCTTAACAGCGGGGGAGGACCCATTT.

This chain joins TRBV3-1 (or the pseudogene TRBV3-2) and TRBJ1-2, with D possibly matching TRBD1 (5 bases). The CDR3 loop spans 16 amino acids. Trimming took 4 bases from V and 0 from J, leaving 15 bases between them. Germline V gene data show CDR1 as LGHDT and CDR2 as YNNKEL (reference sequence). CDR3 region: CASSPRSGTTNYGYTF. CDR3 coding DNA: TGTGCCAGCAGCCCACGTAGCGGGACTACTAACTATGGCTACACCTTC.

The V gene is TRBV28, the J gene TRBJ1-5; 8 positions match TRBD1. The CDR3 consists of 13 residues. V dropped 8 bases and J dropped 6; count of bases not matched to a gene: 6. Per the germline V gene, CDR1 is MDHEN and CDR2 is SYDVKM. This chain's CDR3 is CASRIQGGQPQHF. CDR3 bases: TGTGCCAGCCGTATACAGGGGGGTCAGCCCCAGCATTTT.

V gene TRBV19 combines with J gene TRBJ1-1, with TRBD1 matching 7 bases. Germline CDR1 is LNHDA and CDR2 is SQIVND (reference sequence). This CDR3 comprises 14 residues. V was pared by 4 bases and J by 5 bases, with 7 bases of the junction left unmatched. For the CDR3, the DNA is TGTGCCAGTAGTACCACAGGGGTCAGGACTGAAGCTTTCTTT. It codes for CASSTTGVRTEAFF.

V gene TRBV2 combines with J gene TRBJ2-6, with D perhaps matching TRBD1 (5 bases). The CDR3 runs to 15 residues. The V gene's germline CDR1 is SNHLY and CDR2 FYNNEI. V was pared by 1 base and J by 3 bases, with 7 bases between. CDR3 residues: CASSEEGNGANVLTF. CDR3 coding DNA: TGTGCCAGCAGTGAAGAGGGGAATGGGGCCAACGTCCTGACTTTC.

The chain has TRBV6-5 and TRBJ1-1; D may be TRBD1 (5 bases). The CDR3 has 14 residues. The V end lost 4 bases, the J end lost 1 base, and 10 bases lay between the germline ends. Per the germline V gene, CDR1 is MNHEY and CDR2 is SVGAGI. The CDR3 spells CASSFQGRNTEAFF. Here the CDR3 DNA reads TGTGCCAGCAGTTTCCAGGGCCGGAACACTGAAGCTTTCTTT.

This clone was detected only once. J is TRBJ2-4 and V is TRBV5-6; the D is unclear. The germline V and J ends were trimmed by 4 bases and 1 base, with 18 bases remaining between them. Germline V gene sequence: CDR1 SGHDT, CDR2 YYEEEE. This CDR3 is built from 17 residues. The CDR3 DNA follows: TGTGCCAGCAGCCACTCCCGGGTCGGTTGGGCCAAAAACATTCAGTACTTC. This codes for CASSHSRVGWAKNIQYF.

The genes are TRBV7-9 and TRBJ2-1, with TRBD2 identical over 7 bases. CDR3 length equals 15 residues. Germline values: CDR1 SEHNR, CDR2 FQNEAQ (reference sequence). V trimming: 5 bases; J trimming: 7 bases; junction bases outside the gene matches: 11. The DNA of the CDR3 is TGTGCCAGCAGCGACACGGGGGGAACACAAAATGAGCAGTTCTTC. It encodes CASSDTGGTQNEQFF. Full variable domain (rest looked up from reference TRBV7-9 and TRBJ2-1): DTGVSQNPRHKITKRGQNVTFRCDPISEHNRLYWYRQTLGQGPEFLTYFQNEAQLEKSRLLSDRFSAERPKGSFSTLEIQRTEQGDSAMYLCASSDTGGTQNEQFFGPGTRLTVL.

This clone has only one observation. The chain recombines TRBV5-1 with TRBJ2-3, with 9 bases lining up with TRBD2. CDR1 is SGHRS, CDR2 YFSETQ, per germline. This CDR3 is built from 14 residues. V was pared by 4 bases and J by 6 bases, with 6 bases of the junction left unmatched. Here the CDR3 reads CASSLAGSRDTQYF. The CDR3 nucleotides read TGCGCCAGCAGCCTAGCGGGGAGCAGGGATACGCAGTATTTT.

The rearrangement uses TRBV7-9 and TRBJ2-3; TRBD1 aligns across 9 bases. This CDR3 is built from 17 residues. Germline V gene lookup returns CDR1 SEHNR and CDR2 FQNEAQ (reference sequence). Trimming removed 4 bases from V and 4 bases from J; junction bases left unmatched: 12. The CDR3 spells CASSSITGTGIPDTQYF. CDR3 DNA sequence: TGTGCCAGCAGCTCAATAACCGGGACAGGGATCCCAGATACGCAGTATTTT.

V is TRBV6-1 and J is TRBJ2-1, with D possibly being TRBD1 (5 bases). Per the germline V gene, CDR1 is MNHNS and CDR2 is SASEGT. V dropped 0 bases and J dropped 12 bases, with 12 bases sitting between them. This CDR3 is built from 13 residues. The CDR3 loop reads CASSEAAHRPQFF. The CDR3 DNA reads as TGTGCCAGCAGTGAAGCGGCACACAGGCCGCAGTTCTTC.

This clone was picked up one time. The chain recombines TRBV18 with TRBJ2-1, with 8 bases fitting TRBD2. The junction had 12 bases not matched to a gene; V was cut back by 6 bases and J by 5 bases. CDR3 length equals 16 residues. Germline V gene lookup returns CDR1 KGHSH and CDR2 LQKENI. The CDR3 nucleotides are TGTGCCAGCTCTCTTACCACACCGGGGGGGGACAATGAGCAGTTCTTC. Its protein product is CASSLTTPGGDNEQFF.